This T cell receptor (beta chain) came from a study of T cells in localized non-small cell lung cancer. Regarding the study as a whole: Compared with tumor, uninvolved adjacent lung displayed greater T cell clonality, ranking highest overall.

Concerning this clone: Its antigen is unknown.

Only in-frame clones appear in the TCRdb table, and some are missing; sequencing was by immunoSEQ multiplex PCR. Of 50,000 to 60,000 clones listed, more than 75% are singletons. The V segment lost 3 bases and the J segment 0 bases; nucleotides outside the gene matches: 4. The CDR3 sequence is 17 residues long. Germline CDR1 reads SGHVS; CDR2 reads FNYEAQ. The sequence came from a female donor with stage II lung adenocarcinoma. Material: PBMCs, obtained before any cancer treatment. J is TRBJ2-3 and V is TRBV7-6, with 12 bases aligning to TRBD2. The CDR3, as DNA: TGTGCCAGCAGCTTGACTAGCGGGGGACCTAGCACAGATACGCAGTATTTT. It encodes CASSLTSGGPSTDTQYF.